The rows below give T cell receptor beta chains drawn from one sample of a study of graft-versus-host responses after intestinal transplantation. Profiled with immunoSEQ multiplex PCR; TCRdb holds only in-frame clones, not every one. The sample has 8,000 or so clones, 31% seen once; the top ten hold around 2%. The specimen was alloreactive CD8+ T cells from a mixed lymphocyte reaction culture, collected before intestinal transplant. All receptors derive from a human patient who received an intestinal transplant. The CDR3 runs from the conserved cysteine through the conserved F or W. D genes are given only for firm matches. Clone size appears in some rows only: once, few, many, or a class for an expanded clone.

.	16	TRBJ1-2	TRBV6-6	TRBD1	CASSAPTGRRDYGYTF	TGTGCCAGCAGTGCTCCGACAGGGCGGCGCGACTATGGCTACACCTTC
.	15	TRBJ2-3	TRBV10-3	.	CAIRDNGGGADTQYF	TGTGCCATCAGGGATAATGGGGGAGGCGCAGATACGCAGTATTTT
.	15	TRBJ1-5	TRBV7-8	TRBD1	CASSPTGLSNQPQHF	TGTGCCAGCAGCCCGACAGGGTTAAGCAATCAGCCCCAGCATTTT
few	16	TRBJ2-7	TRBV27	TRBD2	CASSPGTSGLSYEQYF	TGTGCCAGCAGTCCTGGGACTAGCGGACTATCCTACGAGCAGTACTTC
medium-sized	16	TRBJ1-3	TRBV4-1	TRBD1	CASSLTTGGLGNTIYF	TGCGCCAGCAGCTTAACCACAGGGGGTCTCGGAAACACCATATATTTT
.	11	TRBJ2-1	TRBV25-1	TRBD2	CASDFGRKQFF	TGTGCCAGCGACTTCGGGAGGAAGCAGTTCTTC
.	15	TRBJ2-2	TRBV6-6	TRBD2	CASSSYGLAGGELFF	TGTGCCAGCAGTTCTTATGGACTAGCAGGCGGGGAGCTGTTTTTT
once	17	TRBJ2-1	TRBV1	.	CTSSQVQCSGNYNEQFF	TGCACCAGCAGCCAAGTACAATGCAGCGGGAACTACAATGAGCAGTTCTTC
.	15	TRBJ1-2	TRBV27	.	CASSLSGGTGYGYTF	TGTGCCAGCAGTTTATCGGGCGGGACGGGGTATGGCTACACCTTC
few	14	TRBJ2-7	TRBV9	TRBD2	CASSVGGGGYEQYF	TGTGCCAGCAGCGTAGGTGGGGGGGGCTACGAGCAGTACTTC
.	14	TRBJ1-4	TRBV5-1	.	CASSFEQGHEKLFF	TGCGCCAGCAGCTTTGAGCAGGGCCATGAAAAACTGTTTTTT
.	20	TRBJ1-2	TRBV9	TRBD1	CASSVVSGGTGVIGYYGYTF	TGTGCCAGCAGCGTAGTTTCCGGAGGGACAGGGGTTATCGGCTACTATGGCTACACCTTC
.	18	TRBJ1-4	TRBV7-9	TRBD1	CASSLAPYRGSSNEKLFF	TGTGCCAGCAGCTTAGCGCCTTACAGGGGTTCGTCTAATGAAAAACTGTTTTTT
.	16	TRBJ2-1	TRBV19	TRBD2	CASSRGLAGLWGEQFF	TGTGCCAGTAGTAGGGGACTAGCGGGATTATGGGGTGAGCAGTTCTTC
.	19	TRBJ2-6	TRBV4-2	.	CASSKELKGLQSRANVLTF	TGTGCCAGCAGCAAGGAGCTCAAAGGTTTACAAAGTCGGGCCAACGTCCTGACTTTC
.	13	TRBJ2-7	TRBV2	.	CASSWERTYEQYF	TGTGCTAGCAGTTGGGAGCGGACCTACGAGCAGTACTTC
.	15	TRBJ2-1	TRBV7-8	TRBD2	CASSSRLASVDEQFF	TGTGCCAGCAGCTCCCGACTAGCAAGTGTCGATGAGCAGTTCTTC
.	14	TRBJ2-5	TRBV11-2	.	CASSLGYLIETQYF	TGTGCCAGCAGCTTAGGCTACCTGATTGAGACCCAGTACTTC
.	14	TRBJ2-3	TRBV30	.	CAWSVLGSTDTQYF	TGTGCCTGGAGTGTACTCGGTAGCACAGATACGCAGTATTTT
.	14	TRBJ2-1	TRBV6-5	.	CASSRVSAYNEQFF	TGTGCCAGCAGTCGCGTCAGCGCCTACAATGAGCAGTTCTTC
.	15	TRBJ1-2	TRBV6-1	TRBD1	CASSEGTAYNYGYTF	TGTGCCAGCAGTGAGGGGACAGCGTATAACTATGGCTACACCTTC
.	15	TRBJ1-6	TRBV9	.	CASSESTAINSPLHF	TGTGCCAGCAGTGAAAGTACTGCGATTAATTCACCCCTCCACTTT
.	16	TRBJ1-2	TRBV10-3	.	CAISDPNGGEVYGYTF	TGTGCCATCAGTGACCCGAACGGTGGGGAGGTATATGGCTACACCTTC
.	15	TRBJ2-7	TRBV5-1	.	CASSVERLETYEQYF	TGCGCCAGCAGCGTTGAGAGACTAGAGACCTACGAGCAGTACTTC
.	15	TRBJ1-4	TRBV7-2	.	CASSEWGVKNEKLFF	TGTGCCAGCAGCGAGTGGGGGGTAAAGAATGAAAAACTGTTTTTT
.	16	TRBJ2-7	TRBV19	TRBD2	CASSFSGGPSPYEQYF	TGTGCCAGTAGTTTTAGCGGGGGACCCTCTCCCTACGAGCAGTACTTC